One sample yielded the 2 T cell receptor beta chains listed below, sequenced in a study of somatic mutations in cytotoxic T cells in rheumatoid arthritis (dated 2017 in TCRdb). The protocol used for the library was the immunoSEQ multiplex PCR assay. Drawn from immuneACCESS, this table holds only the in-frame rearrangements with V and J called that TCRdb kept. Clones are partly lost; checked studies trace under half to an unresolved V gene and leave the rest unexplained. The sample records some 17,000 clones, approximately 84% of which are singletons. The ten most abundant clones make up roughly a fifth of the sample. Material: CD8+ T cells sorted from blood. All receptors derive from an adult with rheumatoid arthritis.

For the CDR3, the DNA is TGCGCCAGCAGCCGCAGACAGGGGGGGCAAGAGACCCAGTACTTC. Protein product: CASSRRQGGQETQYF. The chain recombines TRBV4-1 with TRBJ2-5, with 9 bases identical to TRBD1. Germline-derived CDR1 and CDR2 are MGHRA and YSYEKL. The CDR3 has 15 residues. J was trimmed by 2 bases and V by 4 bases; bases with no gene match: 5.

A few counts support this clone. The V and J genes are TRBV5-4 and TRBJ1-1; possible D gene TRBD1, 6 bases. V lost 5 bases and J lost 3, with 20 bases in between. The CDR3 runs 16 residues. The V gene's germline CDR1 is SGHNT and CDR2 YYREEE (reference sequence). The DNA of the CDR3 is TGTGCCAGCAGTTGGGGTAGGACAGATGAATACACTGAAGCTTTCTTT. Amino acids: CASSWGRTDEYTEAFF.